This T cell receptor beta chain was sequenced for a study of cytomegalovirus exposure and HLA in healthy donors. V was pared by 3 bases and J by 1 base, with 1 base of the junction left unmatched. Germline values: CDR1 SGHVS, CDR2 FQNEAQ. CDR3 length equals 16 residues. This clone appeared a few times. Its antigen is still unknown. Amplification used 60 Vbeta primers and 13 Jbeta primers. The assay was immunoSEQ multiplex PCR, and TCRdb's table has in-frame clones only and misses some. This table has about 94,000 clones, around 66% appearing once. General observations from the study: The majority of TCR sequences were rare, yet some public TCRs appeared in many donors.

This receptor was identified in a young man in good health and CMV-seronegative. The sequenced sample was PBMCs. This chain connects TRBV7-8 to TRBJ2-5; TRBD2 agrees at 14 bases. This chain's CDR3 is CASSFGLAGGQETQYF. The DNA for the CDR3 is TGTGCCAGCAGCTTCGGACTAGCGGGAGGCCAAGAGACCCAGTACTTC.